This T cell receptor beta chain was identified during a study of shared clonotypes between healthy human individuals. Deep was the level at which the assay was run. Authors' processing steps: ImmunoSEQ yielded junction-only sequences lacking quality scores, so filtering differed. Assay: immunoSEQ multiplex PCR; the TCRdb copy retains only in-frame clones and omits some. V and J calls and clone size come straight from that table; D and trimming were deduced from the DNA. Among about 2 million clones listed, 85% to 95% were seen once. The length of the CDR3 is 14 residues. Looked up from germline, CDR1 is SNHLY and CDR2 is FYNNEI. Germline trimming cut 7 bases from V and 3 bases from J; bases unmatched to any gene: 9.

The specimen sequenced was naive CD4+ T cells sorted from blood. The sample's subset: CD45RA+ positively selected. The rearrangement links TRBV2 to TRBJ2-7; 7 bases agree with TRBD2. The sequence derives from a man aged 18 to 30 in good health. DNA for the CDR3: TGTGCCAGCAACGGGAATGGCGGGGGCTACGAGCAGTACTTC. Its translation: CASNGNGGGYEQYF.